This T cell receptor beta chain was obtained from a study of siplizumab effects on memory and regulatory T cells. Overall study results and limits: Reactions containing siplizumab showed mappable alloreactive CD4+ clones averaging about 66% Treg-derived, versus about 27% in controls. Confirmation was lacking for the suppressive function of proliferating Tregs derived from siplizumab cultures.

Regarding this clone: Its antigen remains unidentified.

Clones were read by immunoSEQ multiplex PCR, and TCRdb kept only the in-frame ones, dropping some. The table includes some 53,000 clones, 95% to 97% detected once. Deletions cut 3 bases from V and 0 bases from J, with 12 bases between. The CDR3 covers 15 residues. Germline loops: CDR1 MNHNY, CDR2 SVGAGI (reference sequence). The rearrangement links TRBV6-6 to TRBJ2-7; either TRBD1 or TRBD2 may supply D (5 bases each). The TCR originated in a human donor in good health. The specimen sequenced was naive CD4+ T cells sorted from blood. CDR3 loop: CASSYEGIDSYEQYF. CDR3 DNA: TGTGCCAGCAGTTATGAGGGGATAGACTCCTACGAGCAGTACTTC.